This entry lists 9 T cell receptor beta chains sequenced from one sample in a study of human T cells and chemical hapten exposure. TCRdb re-analysed the RACE reads in MiXCR, keeping a single row per CDR3 protein. The sample carries around 130,000 distinct CDR3 sequences, approximately 12% recorded once. The time point here: patch test 2, 6 weeks after DPC sensitization. Described treatment: therapeutic diphenylcyclopropenone sensitization with weekly scalp DPC. Sequences were derived from whole blood, sampled in connection with sensitization to the hapten diphenylcyclopropenone (DPC). The receptors come from a woman in her forties or fifties with alopecia areata. Some clones in this sample may be carry-over from other donors' samples.

This chain connects TRBV29-1 to TRBJ2-1; 7 nucleotides agree with TRBD1. Germline CDR1 and CDR2: SQVTM and ANQGSEA. Trimming at V came to 2 bases and at J to 15 bases, leaving 16 bases not matched to a gene. The CDR3 is 14 amino acids. The CDR3 DNA follows: TGCAGCGTTGAACCGGGACAGAAAGGGGGTACTTTGTTCTTC. Protein product: CSVEPGQKGGTLFF.

This chain uses TRBV29-1 with TRBJ1-1; 7 nucleotides line up with TRBD1. There are 14 residues in the CDR3. V shed 6 bases and J 0 bases; nucleotides not matched to a gene: 7. The germline V gene has CDR1 SQVTM and CDR2 ANQGSEA. The CDR3 loop is CSVLHGTVNTEAFF. The DNA for the CDR3 is TGCAGCGTGCTACACGGGACAGTGAACACTGAAGCTTTCTTT. The full variable domain, with the rest looked up from reference TRBV29-1 and TRBJ1-1, is SAVISQKPSRDICQRGTSLTIQCQVDSQVTMMFWYRQQPGQSLTLIATANQGSEATYESGFVIDKFPISRPNLTFSTLTVSNMSPEDSSIYLCSVLHGTVNTEAFFGQGTRLTVV.

The chain uses TRBV29-1 and TRBJ2-1, with D uncertain. There are 12 residues in the CDR3. Germline V gene lookup returns CDR1 SQVTM and CDR2 ANQGSEA. V gave up 2 bases and J gave up 9 bases, with 11 bases separating them. The CDR3 loop is CSVERVAGEQFF. As DNA, the CDR3 is TGCAGCGTTGAAAGGGTTGCCGGTGAGCAGTTCTTC.

This clonotype was seen only a few times. The chain combines TRBV5-1 with TRBJ1-4; 8 bases are a match to TRBD1. The germline V gene encodes CDR1 SGHRS and CDR2 YFSETQ. Unmatched junction bases numbered 5, after V lost 3 bases and J lost 7 bases. CDR3 length: 14 residues. The CDR3 is CASSSGQAGEKLFF. Written as DNA, the CDR3 is TGCGCCAGCAGCTCGGGACAGGCCGGTGAAAAACTGTTTTTT.

This clonotype was observed many times. This chain uses TRBV6-6 with TRBJ2-3, with D unresolved. In germline, CDR1 is MNHNY, CDR2 SVGAGI (reference sequence). The CDR3 totals 12 residues. Trimming pared 3 bases from V and 4 bases from J, leaving 5 bases between. CDR3 sequence: CASSYIADTQYF. In DNA, the CDR3 is TGTGCCAGCAGTTATATCGCAGATACGCAGTATTTT.

This clonotype was seen more than once but under ten times. This chain connects TRBV7-3 to TRBJ1-1; the D is unclear. Germline CDR1 SGHTA, CDR2 FQGTGA. V lost 6 bases, J lost 0 bases, and 8 bases lay in between. The CDR3 sequence is 13 residues long. DNA for the CDR3: TGTGCCAGCAGGCAGACGGTGAACACTGAAGCTTTCTTT. It specifies CASRQTVNTEAFF.

This chain uses TRBV28 with TRBJ2-7; D is undetermined. The CDR3 contains 14 residues. Germline V gene sequence: CDR1 MDHEN, CDR2 SYDVKM. V lost 5 bases to trimming and J lost 3 bases, with 14 bases between them. The CDR3 loop reads CASSPPPGYYEQYF. The CDR3 DNA reads as TGTGCCAGCAGTCCCCCCCCCGGGTACTACGAGCAGTACTTC.

In this sample, this clonotype turned up many times. The chain uses TRBV14 and TRBJ1-1, with TRBD1 matching over 11 bases. The CDR3 is 19 residues long. J gave up 4 bases and V 4 bases, and 17 bases lay outside the gene matches. CDR1 and CDR2 (germline): SGHDN, FVKESK. The DNA for the CDR3 is TGTGCCAGCAGCCCCCGGGTTGGACAGGGGGCGCCCCGAGGCACTGAAGCTTTCTTT. Encoded protein: CASSPRVGQGAPRGTEAFF.

This clonotype was counted a few times. The chain couples TRBV20-1 to TRBJ2-7, with 7 bases identical to TRBD2. Germline CDR1 DFQATT, CDR2 SNEGSKA (reference sequence). V was clipped by 5 bases and J by 2 bases; unmatched bases: 9. This CDR3 has 14 residues. The CDR3 loop is CSARALAVPYEQYF. Here the CDR3 DNA reads TGCAGTGCTCGGGCCCTAGCGGTACCCTACGAGCAGTACTTC.